These T cell receptor beta chains were read from a single sample in a study of response to subunit inactivated influenza vaccine. TCRdb re-called the RT-PCR reads through MiXCR, storing one row per CDR3 protein. The sample includes about 500,000 distinct CDR3 sequences, 16% seen only once; the top ten take 3%. Sequencing used CD4+ T cells sorted from PBMCs, obtained roughly 24 months after vaccination. These receptors were obtained from a man aged 50-75 years who received an inactivated influenza vaccine. CDR3s include the opening cysteine and the closing phenylalanine or tryptophan. Fields, in order: clone size, J gene, V gene, D gene, CDR3 DNA, CDR3 protein. The D gene is left open where the match is weak. The size entry is marked missing in some rows and otherwise reads once, few, many or a size class.

NA	TRBJ2-1	TRBV20-1	NA	TGCAGTGCTCTCGGGCCAATAAGCCCTAATGAGCAGTTCTTC	CSALGPISPNEQFF
few	TRBJ1-1	TRBV7-2	NA	TGTGCCAGCACCCTCGCCAGGGAAATACCTGAAGCTTTCTTT	CASTLAREIPEAFF
NA	TRBJ1-5	TRBV7-6	NA	TGTGCCAGCAGCCGCCGGGAGGATCAGCCCCAGCATTTT	CASSRREDQPQHF
NA	TRBJ2-2	TRBV27	NA	TGTGCCAGCAGTCCCTCGGGGGCGGGCACCGGGGAGCTGTTTTTT	CASSPSGAGTGELFF
few	TRBJ2-5	TRBV12-3/TRBV12-4	TRBD1	TGTGCCAGCAGCCAAACAGGGGAAGAGACCCAGTACTTC	CASSQTGEETQYF
NA	TRBJ2-1	TRBV12-3/TRBV12-4	NA	TGTGCCAGCAGTTTAGGAGGGGGTCAATACAATGAGCAGTTCTTC	CASSLGGGQYNEQFF
many	TRBJ2-1	TRBV9	TRBD2	TGTGCCAGCAGCGTCCAGCCCGGACTAGCGGGAAATGAGCAGTTCTTC	CASSVQPGLAGNEQFF
NA	TRBJ2-1	TRBV7-7	NA	TGTGCCAGCAGCGTTGGGGGGAGTCGGTCCTACAATGAGCAGTTCTTC	CASSVGGSRSYNEQFF
many	TRBJ2-5	TRBV20-1	TRBD2	TGCAGTGTCCTCGAGCGGGGGGGCACAGAGACCCAGTACTTC	CSVLERGGTETQYF
few	TRBJ1-3	TRBV7-8	NA	TGTGCCAGCAGCAAAAGACTGGACGGCCGCTTTTCTGGAAACACCATATATTTT	CASSKRLDGRFSGNTIYF
few	TRBJ2-3	TRBV12-5	NA	TGTGCTAGTGCCGACGGATCTGTTAGCACAGATACGCAGTATTTT	CASADGSVSTDTQYF
NA	TRBJ2-1	TRBV5-1	NA	TGCGCCAGCAGCGACCGGGACCCCGCCTACAATGAGCAGTTCTTC	CASSDRDPAYNEQFF
NA	TRBJ2-2	TRBV10-3	NA	TGTGCCATCAGGCCGGGCGACCCCACCGGGGAGCTGTTTTTT	CAIRPGDPTGELFF
NA	TRBJ2-3	TRBV20-1	TRBD2	TGCAGTGCCCTGACCGGGACTAGCGGAGCTGCAGATACGCAGTATTTT	CSALTGTSGAADTQYF
NA	TRBJ2-1	TRBV10-3	TRBD2	TGTGCCGGGGGGGACTTTCACAATGAGCAGTTCTTC	CAGGDFHNEQFF
NA	TRBJ2-3	TRBV3-1	NA	TGTGCCAGCAGCCGCCGGGACGGAGGGCATACGCAGTATTTT	CASSRRDGGHTQYF
NA	TRBJ1-2	TRBV6-1	TRBD1	TGTGCCAGCAACCGGGACAGGGGGCTCGATGGCTACACCTTC	CASNRDRGLDGYTF
NA	TRBJ1-4	TRBV5-6	NA	TGTGCCAGCAGCCGGGGACCTGGTACTAATGAAAAACTGTTTTTT	CASSRGPGTNEKLFF
NA	TRBJ2-3	TRBV5-5	NA	TGTGCCAGCAGCTTGTTGGACGGACGTACAGATACGCAGTATTTT	CASSLLDGRTDTQYF
few	TRBJ2-1	TRBV24-1	NA	TGTGCCACCAGTGTGGGGGCAGCCTACAATGAGCAGTTCTTC	CATSVGAAYNEQFF
once	TRBJ1-2	TRBV20-1	NA	TGCAGTGCCAACGAGATCGAGCTAGAGGGCTACACCTTC	CSANEIELEGYTF
NA	TRBJ2-2	TRBV24-1	TRBD2	TGTGCCACCAGTGATGATAGCGGGAGAGCTTGGCAAGGGGAGCTGTTTTTT	CATSDDSGRAWQGELFF
NA	TRBJ1-1	TRBV5-1	NA	TGCGCCAGCAGCTACGTAGGGGTTGGAACTGAAGCTTTCTTT	CASSYVGVGTEAFF
many	TRBJ2-3	TRBV24-1	TRBD2	TGTGCCACCAGTTTAGCGGGATCTAGCACAGATACGCAGTATTTT	CATSLAGSSTDTQYF
NA	TRBJ1-4	TRBV7-2	NA	TGTGCCAGCAGCTTTCAGGGCCAAGAAAAACTGTTTTTT	CASSFQGQEKLFF
NA	TRBJ2-1	TRBV19	TRBD1	TGTGCCAGTAGAGAGGGACAGGGGGGTTACAATGAGCAGTTCTTC	CASREGQGGYNEQFF
few	TRBJ2-3	TRBV6-2/TRBV6-3	NA	TGTGCCAGCACCAACCGGGGAGATACGCAGTATTTT	CASTNRGDTQYF
few	TRBJ1-1	TRBV27	NA	TGTGCCAGCAGCCCCCCGGCAGCTGAAGCTTTCTTT	CASSPPAAEAFF
NA	TRBJ1-4	TRBV20-1	TRBD1	TGCAGTGCTAGCGAAGGGGGCTCTAATGAAAAACTGTTTTTT	CSASEGGSNEKLFF
few	TRBJ1-5	TRBV5-6	NA	TGTGCCAGCAGCCAGACATTCGGGGGGGAGTATAGCAATCAGCCCCAGCATTTT	CASSQTFGGEYSNQPQHF
many	TRBJ2-3	TRBV16	NA	TGCGCCAGCAGCCAAGGGCAGGGGAGCACAGATACGCAGTATTTT	CASSQGQGSTDTQYF
NA	TRBJ2-4	TRBV11-2	TRBD2	TGTGCCAGCAGCTGGGGAGGACTAGCGGGAGCCAAAAACATTCAGTACTTC	CASSWGGLAGAKNIQYF
NA	TRBJ2-7	TRBV20-1	TRBD2	TGCAGTGCCCCACAGCGGGAGTTGATTCAGGGCTACGAGCAGTACTTC	CSAPQRELIQGYEQYF
few	TRBJ1-2	TRBV7-2	TRBD1	TGTGCCAGCAGCTTATCAGGGCCCGGCAGGGGGCTGGGTGGCTACACCTTC	CASSLSGPGRGLGGYTF
few	TRBJ1-1	TRBV6-2/TRBV6-3	NA	TGTGCCAGCAGTTACAAAGGGGGAGCTTTCTTT	CASSYKGGAFF
many	TRBJ1-5	TRBV5-6	NA	TGTGCCAGCAGCCTATCCGGCGGGGGCGGCAATCAGCCCCAGCATTTT	CASSLSGGGGNQPQHF
NA	TRBJ1-4	TRBV7-8	NA	TGTGCCAGCAGCCCGCTTCGGCGCCTTGGCTCAAGGGAAAAACTGTTTTTT	CASSPLRRLGSREKLFF
NA	TRBJ2-1	TRBV12-3/TRBV12-4	NA	TGTGCCAGCAGTCCCGGGTATGCCCACTACAATGAGCAGTTCTTC	CASSPGYAHYNEQFF
few	TRBJ1-5	TRBV6-2/TRBV6-3	NA	TGTGCCAGCAGTTACTCGAAGTCCTACAGTAATAGCAATCAGCCCCAGCATTTT	CASSYSKSYSNSNQPQHF
NA	TRBJ2-7	TRBV4-2	TRBD1	TGTGCCAGCAGCCGCCTAGGAACAGGGGGCGTGGACGAGCAGTACTTC	CASSRLGTGGVDEQYF
many	TRBJ1-2	TRBV6-1	TRBD1	TGTGCCAGCGAGCCGGGACAGAACTATGGCTACACCTTC	CASEPGQNYGYTF
NA	TRBJ1-5	TRBV12-3/TRBV12-4	TRBD1	TGTGCCAGCAGTACTGGGACAGGCCCCGATGGTCAGCCCCAGCATTTT	CASSTGTGPDGQPQHF
many	TRBJ2-7	TRBV5-1	NA	TGCGCCAGCAGCTTGACCACACTCATCTACTCCTACGAGCAGTACTTC	CASSLTTLIYSYEQYF
NA	TRBJ2-3	TRBV20-1	TRBD1	TGCAGTGCTCGGACAGGGGCCGCAGATACGCAGTATTTT	CSARTGAADTQYF
few	TRBJ1-6	TRBV27	NA	TGTGCCAGCAGTTTATCGAGGGGAGGACTCACAAATTCACCCCTCCACTTT	CASSLSRGGLTNSPLHF